This T cell receptor (beta chain) was documented in a study of vaccination and CD4 T cells after COVID-19. Study details: The authors sampled three convalescent patients on day 14 and on days 161 to 241 post-vaccination.

The Oncomine TCR Beta short-read assay was applied to DNA of cultured CD4+ T cells. Genomic DNA was isolated from CD4+ T cells that had been cultured. Each CDR3 protein is one row after TCRdb ran MiXCR on the PCR reads. Seen here are approximately 17,000 distinct CDR3 sequences, under 60% observed once, and the top ten hold about 18%. Time point given: late sampling 161 to 241 days after vaccination in a few convalescent patients. Treatment meaning: roughly nine-day PBMC culture with coronavirus spike peptide pools or control peptides (ViraFEST assay). Each well held roughly 2 million PBMCs in IL-2 (10 IU/ml) medium with approximately 9.4 ug/ml peptide pools. CDR3 length equals 15 residues. V lost 0 bases and J 3 bases, leaving 12 bases between the germline ends. Per the germline V gene, CDR1 is MNHEY and CDR2 is SVGAGI. Note on this clonotype: The antigen is undetermined.

The sequencing used CD4+ T cells from blood, cultured in vitro, collected about 7 months after SARS-CoV-2 vaccination. V and J are TRBV6-5 and TRBJ2-7; TRBD1 might be the D (5 bases). The source of this sequence is a human donor who had recovered from COVID-19. CDR3 DNA: TGTGCCAGCAGTTACTCGATTCAGGGCAACTACGAGCAGTACTTC. This translates into CASSYSIQGNYEQYF.